A single sample gave rise to the 21 T cell receptor beta chains below, sequenced in a study of blood T cell repertoires in COVID-19. Only in-frame clones appear in the TCRdb table, and some are missing; sequencing was by immunoSEQ multiplex PCR. The sample holds some 190,000 clones, over 75% seen once. The sequencing input was PBMCs or T cells enriched from blood (not recorded which). Receptors originate from a man aged 25-40 years with acute COVID-19.

The V call is TRBV7-6, the J call TRBJ2-3, with 12 bases that match TRBD2. V shed 1 base, J shed 8 bases, and the junction held 10 bases outside the gene matches. CDR3 size: 17 residues. The germline V gene has CDR1 SGHVS and CDR2 FNYEAQ. CDR3 nucleotides: TGTGCCAGCAGCTTAGGACTCCCTAGCGGGGGGGCCGGTACGCAGTATTTT. Its protein is CASSLGLPSGGAGTQYF.

This clone was found many times. This sequence joins TRBV10-3 and TRBJ1-4, with D unclear. V lost 3 bases and J lost 0, with 5 bases in between. Per the germline V gene, CDR1 is ENHRY and CDR2 is SYGVKD. There are 14 residues in the CDR3. The CDR3 DNA reads as TGTGCCATCAGTGACGCGGCAACTAATGAAAAACTGTTTTTT. It encodes CAISDAATNEKLFF.

The gene calls are TRBV28 and TRBJ2-7; 9 nucleotides line up with TRBD1. With 8 bases clipped from V and 3 bases from J, the junction kept 8 bases outside the gene matches. This CDR3 is built from 14 residues. Per germline, CDR1 MDHEN and CDR2 SYDVKM. CDR3 protein: CASYRTGVNYEQYF. CDR3 sequence (DNA): TGTGCCAGCTACCGGACAGGGGTGAACTACGAGCAGTACTTC.

The J gene is TRBJ2-1, the V gene TRBV28; 7 nucleotides agree with TRBD2. Unmatched junction bases numbered 4, after V lost 3 bases and J lost 8 bases. This CDR3 is built from 13 residues. The germline V gene encodes CDR1 MDHEN and CDR2 SYDVKM. The CDR3 DNA follows: TGTGCCAGCAGTTTGGGGGGGTCCGATGAGCAGTTCTTC. Protein product: CASSLGGSDEQFF.

This rearrangement joins TRBV2 to TRBJ2-2; D possibly corresponds to TRBD2 (6 bases). Germline V gives CDR1 SNHLY, CDR2 FYNNEI. The V end lost 8 bases, the J end lost 7 bases, and 11 bases lay between the germline ends. CDR3 length: 12 amino acids. As DNA, the CDR3 is TGTGCCAGCGGTACCGGGGGCGGGGAGCTGTTTTTT. This translates into CASGTGGGELFF.

This sequence joins TRBV12-3 or TRBV12-4 and TRBJ1-1, with a possible D match to TRBD1 (5 bases). Between the trimmed V and J ends, which lost 5 bases and 1 base, there was a span of 8 bases. The CDR3 is made up of 13 amino acids. This CDR3 reads CASSVTGNTEAFF. The CDR3 DNA reads as TGTGCCAGCAGTGTAACAGGGAACACTGAAGCTTTCTTT.

This sequence joins TRBV4-1 and TRBJ1-4, with 9 nucleotides matching TRBD1. Unmatched junction bases numbered 7, after V lost 5 bases and J lost 6 bases. Per the germline V gene, CDR1 is MGHRA and CDR2 is YSYEKL. This CDR3 is 15 amino acids long. CDR3 DNA sequence: TGCGCCAGCAGCTCTTCTAGGACAGGGGATGAAAAACTGTTTTTT. As protein: CASSSSRTGDEKLFF.

The chain couples TRBV6-5 to TRBJ1-5, with D tentatively TRBD1 (5 bases). The CDR3 consists of 14 residues. CDR1 is MNHEY and CDR2 is SVGAGI in the germline V gene. V was shortened by 7 bases and J by 4 bases, with 14 bases between the two germline ends. The CDR3 coding sequence is TGTGCCAGCATCCTCCGGGGGTGGAATCAGCCCCAGCATTTT. Translation gives CASILRGWNQPQHF.

The chain joins TRBV10-1 to TRBJ1-1; D is perhaps TRBD1 (5 bases). The CDR3 runs 16 residues. Germline V gene lookup returns CDR1 WNHNN and CDR2 SYGVQD (reference sequence). Trimming left V 2 bases short and J 0 bases short, with 13 bases between. CDR3 region: CASSEERGGLNTEAFF. In DNA form, the CDR3 reads TGCGCCAGCAGTGAGGAACGGGGGGGATTGAACACTGAAGCTTTCTTT.

This chain uses TRBV3-1 (or the pseudogene TRBV3-2) with TRBJ1-6, with D tentatively TRBD1 (6 bases). Germline CDR1 is LGHDT and CDR2 is YNNKEL (reference sequence). Deletions cut 4 bases from V and 8 bases from J, with 9 bases between. The CDR3 consists of 13 residues. CDR3 residues: CASSLGADSPLHF. The DNA of the CDR3 is TGTGCCAGCAGCCTGGGGGCGGATTCACCCCTCCACTTT.

The rearrangement joins TRBV2 to TRBJ2-7; D unresolved. The V gene lost 7 bases and the J gene lost 0 bases, with 13 bases spanning the gap. The CDR3 is made up of 14 amino acids. Germline V gene lookup returns CDR1 SNHLY and CDR2 FYNNEI. This CDR3 reads CASILSKSSYEQYF. The CDR3 DNA follows: TGTGCCAGCATTCTGAGTAAAAGCTCCTACGAGCAGTACTTC.

The chain carries TRBV7-9 and TRBJ1-5, with 11 bases that match TRBD1. With V trimmed by 5 bases and J by 4 bases, 4 bases remained unmatched. Looked up from germline, CDR1 is SEHNR and CDR2 is FQNEAQ (reference sequence). This CDR3 is built from 15 residues. The CDR3 DNA reads as TGTGCCAGCAGCGAAGGGACAGGGGGGAATCAGCCCCAGCATTTT. This codes for CASSEGTGGNQPQHF.

The V call is TRBV7-9, the J call TRBJ2-7; 15 positions match TRBD2. There are 17 residues in the CDR3. Unmatched junction bases numbered 5, after V lost 5 bases and J lost 0 bases. Germline assignment: CDR1 SEHNR and CDR2 FQNEAQ (reference sequence). The CDR3 spells CASSPGLAGGFSYEQYF. CDR3 nucleotide sequence: TGTGCCAGCAGCCCGGGACTAGCGGGGGGTTTCTCCTACGAGCAGTACTTC. Together with reference TRBV7-9 and TRBJ2-7, the CDR3 gives the full variable domain: DTGVSQNPRHKITKRGQNVTFRCDPISEHNRLYWYRQTLGQGPEFLTYFQNEAQLEKSRLLSDRFSAERPKGSFSTLEIQRTEQGDSAMYLCASSPGLAGGFSYEQYFGPGTRLTVT.

The chain links TRBV4-1 to TRBJ1-6, with D unresolved. The CDR3 contains 16 residues. Germline CDR1 and CDR2: MGHRA and YSYEKL. The V gene lost 0 bases and the J gene lost 9 bases, with 15 bases spanning the gap. CDR3 nucleotides: TGCGCCAGCAGCCAAGAAGCTCGGCAGGTGGGTTCACCCCTCCACTTT. This sequence encodes CASSQEARQVGSPLHF.

The gene calls are TRBV27 and TRBJ1-5; 7 nucleotides agree with TRBD1. Germline-derived CDR1 and CDR2 are MNHEY and SMNVEV (reference sequence). The V segment lost 5 bases and the J segment 0 bases; nucleotides outside the gene matches: 4. This CDR3 has 15 residues. The CDR3 coding sequence is TGTGCCAGCAGTAACCAGGGGGATAGCAATCAGCCCCAGCATTTT. Translation gives CASSNQGDSNQPQHF.

V and J are TRBV12-3 or TRBV12-4 and TRBJ2-2; 7 bases fit TRBD2. With 4 bases clipped from V and 4 bases from J, the junction kept 0 bases outside the gene matches. The CDR3 has 13 residues. The CDR3 DNA sequence: TGTGCCAGCAGTTGGGGGGGCACCGGGGAGCTGTTTTTT. This translates into CASSWGGTGELFF.

The chain uses TRBV9 and TRBJ2-5; TRBD1 agrees at 7 bases. V trimming: 3 bases; J trimming: 4 bases; junction bases outside the gene matches: 6. Germline V CDR1 and CDR2: SGDLS, YYNGEE. The CDR3 is 14 residues long. In DNA form, the CDR3 reads TGTGCCAGCAGCGGGGACAGTGGGTTAGAGACCCAGTACTTC. It specifies CASSGDSGLETQYF.

The rearrangement links TRBV27 to TRBJ2-5, with a weak D call TRBD1 (6 bases). CDR3 length equals 14 residues. V was cut by 4 bases and J by 0 bases, with 9 bases left in between. CDR1 and CDR2 from the germline V gene are MNHEY and SMNVEV (reference sequence). The DNA for the CDR3 is TGTGCCAGCAGTTCGTGGGGGCACCAAGAGACCCAGTACTTC. It translates to CASSSWGHQETQYF.

The table lists this clone with a few counts. V gene TRBV6-2 or TRBV6-3 combines with J gene TRBJ2-3; D might be TRBD2 (6 bases). Trimming shortened V by 4 bases and J by 6 bases, and 14 bases separated the two germline ends. The CDR3 length is 14 residues. Germline values: CDR1 MNHEY, CDR2 SVGEGT. CDR3 DNA: TGTGCCAGCAGTTTAGCGGCCAGCGGGGATACGCAGTATTTT. It translates to CASSLAASGDTQYF.

V is TRBV18 and J is TRBJ1-1; no firm D call. The CDR3 sequence is 16 residues long. CDR1 and CDR2 from the germline V gene are KGHSH and LQKENI. The V and J ends lost 4 bases and 0 bases respectively, with 15 bases between them. CDR3 coding DNA: TGTGCCAGCTCACGGGCAGGCGTTTTCATGAACACTGAAGCTTTCTTT. Its translation is CASSRAGVFMNTEAFF.

This sequence joins TRBV9 and TRBJ1-2; D is possibly TRBD1 (6 bases). The CDR3 is 15 amino acids. Per the germline V gene, CDR1 is SGDLS and CDR2 is YYNGEE. Trimming removed 4 bases from V and 1 base from J, with 14 bases in between. CDR3 sequence (DNA): TGTGCCAGCAGCCTCGGGGGGGGCGATAACTATGGCTACACCTTC. Amino acid sequence: CASSLGGGDNYGYTF.